What follows are 30 T cell receptor beta chains derived from one specimen sequenced in a study of molecular identifiers for immune sequencing clone quantification. TCRdb re-called the PCR reads with MiXCR, one entry per CDR3 protein. The sample records about 320,000 distinct CDR3 sequences, about a fifth being singletons. The sequenced sample consisted of naive CD8+ T cells from blood, with Jurkat cell RNA spiked in. The subset here: FACS-sorted CD8+CD4-CCR7+CD45RA+ naive T cells. The source of these receptors is a human donor in good health. Some libraries in this study had Jurkat cell RNA spiked in.

About this clonotype: One base away lies a much larger clone, so this may be a sequencing read error. For the CDR3, the DNA is TGTGCCAGTAGTGTATACAGCACAGATACGCAGTATTTT. Its protein is CASSVYSTDTQYF. The chain carries TRBV19 and TRBJ2-3; D ambiguous. Trimming left V 5 bases short and J 0 bases short, with 6 bases between. The CDR3 loop spans 13 amino acids. Germline assignment: CDR1 LNHDA and CDR2 SQIVND (reference sequence).

Concerning this clonotype: A read error is possible here, since a much larger clone lies one base away. The V and J genes are TRBV5-3 and TRBJ2-3, with D perhaps given as TRBD1 or TRBD2 (6 bases each). TRBV5-3 qualifies as an ORF whose function is uncertain. The CDR3 covers 15 residues. CDR3 in amino acids: CASSSGDSSTDTQYF. For the CDR3, the DNA is TGTGCCAGCAGCTCAGGGGACTCTAGCACAGATACGCAGTATTTT.

This clonotype has at least ten counts. CDR3 coding DNA: TGTGCCAGCAGTGAAGTCCGTGAATACGAGCAGTACTTC. Translation gives CASSEVREYEQYF. The gene calls are TRBV2 and TRBJ2-7; no definite D call. V shed 1 base and J shed 4 bases, with 8 bases lying between them. In germline, CDR1 is SNHLY, CDR2 FYNNEI. This CDR3 is built from 13 residues. The whole variable domain, remainder taken from reference TRBV2 and TRBJ2-7, is EPEVTQTPSHQVTQMGQEVILRCVPISNHLYFYWYRQILGQKVEFLVSFYNNEISEKSEIFDDQFSVERPDGSNFTLKIRSTKLEDSAMYFCASSEVREYEQYFGPGTRLTVT.

In its sample, this clonotype was seen many times. The rearrangement joins TRBV24-1 to TRBJ2-1; D not certain. The CDR3 loop spans 13 amino acids. Germline CDR1 and CDR2: KGHDR and SFDVKD. V was pared by 8 bases and J by 1 base, with 8 bases between. The CDR3, as DNA: TGTGCCACCAAAGGTGGATCCTACAATGAGCAGTTCTTC. Translation gives CATKGGSYNEQFF.

In its sample, this clonotype was seen many times. The CDR3 region is CASNPLRGQDTQYF. The CDR3 DNA reads as TGTGCCAGCAACCCACTCAGGGGGCAAGATACGCAGTATTTT. The V gene is TRBV27, the J gene TRBJ2-3; 8 bases map to TRBD1. Germline V gene lookup returns CDR1 MNHEY and CDR2 SMNVEV (reference sequence). The CDR3 spans 14 residues. V shed 7 bases, J shed 5 bases, and the junction held 8 bases outside the gene matches.

In DNA form, the CDR3 reads TGTGCCAGCAGTTTAATCCCCCCTTTATTGAGCGGGGGGGTCACAGATACGCAGTATTTT. Translating gives CASSLIPPLLSGGVTDTQYF. The chain is built from TRBV27 and TRBJ2-3, with TRBD2 matching over 10 bases. There are 20 residues in the CDR3. Germline CDR1 MNHEY, CDR2 SMNVEV (reference sequence). The junction had 16 bases not matched to a gene; V was cut back by 2 bases and J by 2 bases.

This clonotype was detected only once. A single base separates this from a much larger clone, so it may be a read error. The CDR3 end shows no conserved phenylalanine or tryptophan, and so a read error is likely. CDR3 sequence (DNA): TGTGCCAGCAGCTTAGAGGGGACCGGGGAGCTGTTTTCT. It specifies CASSLEGTGELFS. This chain connects TRBV7-9 to TRBJ2-2; the D gene is possibly TRBD1 (5 bases). The germline CDR1 and CDR2 sequences are SEHNR and FQNEAQ (reference sequence). The CDR3 sequence is 13 residues long. Between the trimmed V and J ends, which lost 1 base and 5 bases, there was a span of 5 bases.

This clonotype occurred a few times. At one of its ends the junction is not consistent with the germline gene, which may arise from a read error. The J gene is TRBJ1-1, the V gene TRBV13; 7 nucleotides match TRBD1. CDR3 size: 15 residues. The germline V gene encodes CDR1 PRHDT and CDR2 FYEKMQ (reference sequence). DNA of the CDR3: TGTGCCAGCAGCCGATGGGACAGCCCTAACACTGAAGTTTTCTTT. Amino acids: CASSRWDSPNTEVFF. Filled out from reference TRBV13 and TRBJ1-1, the complete variable domain reads AAGVIQSPRHLIKEKRETATLKCYPIPRHDTVYWYQQGPGQDPQFLISFYEKMQSDKGSIPDRFSAQQFSDYHSELNMSSLELGDSALYFCASSRWDSPNTEVFFGQGTRLTVV.

This clonotype has just a few counts. The V gene is TRBV20-1, the J gene TRBJ1-1; D may be TRBD1 (6 bases). The V gene's germline CDR1 is DFQATT and CDR2 SNEGSKA (reference sequence). Between the trimmed V and J ends, which lost 4 bases and 1 base, there was a span of 13 bases. CDR3 length: 14 amino acids. CDR3 loop: CSAKQGFGNTEAFF. The CDR3 DNA reads TGCAGTGCTAAGCAGGGGTTCGGGAACACTGAAGCTTTCTTT.

This clonotype was detected many times. The V and J genes are TRBV6-6 and TRBJ2-7; D is possibly TRBD2 (5 bases). V was trimmed by 5 bases and J by 5 bases, leaving 19 bases between them. This CDR3 has 15 residues. Germline V lookup: CDR1 MNHNY, CDR2 SVGAGI (reference sequence). The chain's CDR3 is CASSAVGAGLHEQYF. DNA of the CDR3: TGTGCCAGCAGTGCGGTGGGAGCTGGACTGCACGAGCAGTACTTC.

At least ten counts were recorded for this clonotype. The V call is TRBV4-1, the J call TRBJ1-1; D call uncertain. The CDR3 has 16 residues. The germline V and J ends were trimmed by 3 bases and 0 bases, with 14 bases remaining between them. Germline lookup yields CDR1 MGHRA and CDR2 YSYEKL. CDR3: CASSQGMGSVNTEAFF. Here the CDR3 DNA reads TGCGCCAGCAGCCAGGGAATGGGTTCAGTGAACACTGAAGCTTTCTTT.

This clonotype has more than one count but fewer than ten. V and J are TRBV6-2 or TRBV6-3 and TRBJ2-3, with D possibly being TRBD2 (6 bases). Trimming removed 7 bases at V and 0 bases at J, with 14 bases between. This CDR3 spans 15 amino acids. Germline lookup yields CDR1 MNHEY and CDR2 SVGEGT. This CDR3 is CASNIFAGSTDTQYF. For the CDR3, the DNA is TGTGCCAGCAATATATTTGCGGGGAGCACAGATACGCAGTATTTT.

This clonotype was observed at least ten times. The chain links TRBV4-1 to TRBJ1-5, with D uncertain. Germline V gene data show CDR1 as MGHRA and CDR2 as YSYEKL. The CDR3 sequence is 16 residues long. The V gene lost 3 bases and the J gene lost 0 bases, with 12 bases spanning the gap. This CDR3 reads CASSQDGLDSNQPQHF. The CDR3 DNA reads as TGCGCCAGCAGCCAGGACGGACTAGATAGCAATCAGCCCCAGCATTTT.

The sample holds many counts of this clonotype. This chain links TRBV5-1 with TRBJ2-7, with a possible D match to TRBD1 (5 bases). V lost 4 bases, J lost 1 base, and 9 bases lay in between. This CDR3 comprises 13 residues. From germline, CDR1 is SGHRS and CDR2 YFSETQ. The CDR3: CASSLDTSYEQYF. CDR3 DNA: TGCGCCAGCAGCCTGGACACTTCCTACGAGCAGTACTTC. The full variable domain, completed using reference TRBV5-1 and TRBJ2-7, is KAGVTQTPRYLIKTRGQQVTLSCSPISGHRSVSWYQQTPGQGLQFLFEYFSETQRNKGNFPGRFSGRQFSNSRSEMNVSTLELGDSALYLCASSLDTSYEQYFGPGTRLTVT.

This clonotype occurred many times. V usage is TRBV20-1 and J usage is TRBJ1-6; TRBD1 is a possible D gene (6 bases). The V gene lost 0 bases and the J gene lost 0 bases, with 15 bases spanning the gap. From germline, CDR1 is DFQATT and CDR2 SNEGSKA (reference sequence). This CDR3 is 18 amino acids long. CDR3 DNA: TGCAGTGCTAGAGATCAAAGGGACACAAGCTCCTATAATTCACCCCTCCACTTT. Encoded protein: CSARDQRDTSSYNSPLHF.

This clonotype has ten or more counts. The chain couples TRBV11-1 to TRBJ1-1; TRBD1 is a possible D gene (5 bases). Germline V gene lookup returns CDR1 SGHAT and CDR2 FQDESV (reference sequence). Trimming removed 5 bases from V and 5 bases from J, with 12 bases in between. This CDR3 has 13 residues. The CDR3 nucleotides read TGTGCCAGCAGCCCCATGGGGGGAACTGAAGCTTTCTTT. As protein: CASSPMGGTEAFF.

V and J are TRBV6-6 and TRBJ2-7; 7 bases are shared with TRBD1. Germline V gene lookup returns CDR1 MNHNY and CDR2 SVGAGI (reference sequence). The CDR3 contains 14 residues. V trimming: 7 bases; J trimming: 4 bases; junction bases outside the gene matches: 10. CDR3 amino acids: CASTRTGEIYEQYF. The DNA for the CDR3 is TGTGCCAGCACTCGGACAGGCGAGATATACGAGCAGTACTTC.

This clonotype was seen a handful of times. The chain combines TRBV20-1 with TRBJ2-3, with unresolved D. Germline CDR1 is DFQATT and CDR2 is SNEGSKA (reference sequence). V was cut by 2 bases and J by 5 bases, with 20 bases left in between. The CDR3 is 16 amino acids. This CDR3 is CSARIYRSGPGDTQYF. The DNA for the CDR3 is TGCAGTGCTAGAATATATCGCTCGGGTCCGGGAGATACGCAGTATTTT.

This clonotype was detected ten times or more. The chain has TRBV7-2 and TRBJ2-3, with a weak D call TRBD2 (5 bases). Germline values: CDR1 SGHTA, CDR2 FQGNSA. V was clipped by 2 bases and J by 0 bases, with 18 bases between them. The CDR3 extends over 18 amino acids. The CDR3 is CASSLTFPSGLSTDTQYF. CDR3 DNA: TGTGCCAGCAGCTTAACCTTCCCTTCGGGATTGAGCACAGATACGCAGTATTTT.

This clonotype was observed at least ten times. J is TRBJ1-3 and V is TRBV29-1; unclear D gene. Germline-derived CDR1 and CDR2 are SQVTM and ANQGSEA. This CDR3 comprises 13 residues. Trimming removed 5 bases from V and 0 bases from J, with 8 bases in between. As DNA, the CDR3 is TGCAGCGTTTACGGACCCTCTGGAAACACCATATATTTT. As protein: CSVYGPSGNTIYF. The variable domain in full, with the rest retrieved from reference TRBV29-1 and TRBJ1-3, is SAVISQKPSRDICQRGTSLTIQCQVDSQVTMMFWYRQQPGQSLTLIATANQGSEATYESGFVIDKFPISRPNLTFSTLTVSNMSPEDSSIYLCSVYGPSGNTIYFGEGSWLTVV.

In its sample, this clonotype was seen a few times. The V call is TRBV27, the J call TRBJ1-1, with TRBD1 as a possible D gene (5 bases). V was shortened by 8 bases and J by 0 bases, with 13 bases between the two germline ends. The CDR3 totals 14 residues. Germline-derived CDR1 and CDR2 are MNHEY and SMNVEV (reference sequence). The CDR3 reads CASAGIDMNTEAFF. The CDR3 DNA sequence: TGTGCCAGCGCAGGGATAGACATGAACACTGAAGCTTTCTTT.

This clonotype was detected ten times or more. The chain couples TRBV6-2 or TRBV6-3 to TRBJ1-5; D is perhaps TRBD1 (6 bases). This CDR3 contains 15 residues. The germline V gene encodes CDR1 MNHEY and CDR2 SVGEGT. Trimming removed 5 bases from V and 3 bases from J, with 14 bases in between. CDR3 sequence reads: CASSTLDRPNQPQHF. CDR3 nucleotides: TGTGCCAGCAGTACTCTGGACAGACCCAATCAGCCCCAGCATTTT.

This clonotype came up many times. The rearrangement uses TRBV7-9 and TRBJ2-7, with D perhaps assigned TRBD1 or TRBD2 (5 bases each). In germline, CDR1 is SEHNR, CDR2 FQNEAQ (reference sequence). V dropped 4 bases and J dropped 6 bases, with 13 bases sitting between them. The CDR3 is made up of 13 amino acids. The CDR3 region is CASSSGARGEQYF. For the CDR3, the DNA is TGTGCCAGCAGCTCTGGGGCGAGGGGCGAGCAGTACTTC.

There are many counts of this clonotype. The J gene is TRBJ2-5, the V gene TRBV5-6; 7 bases are a match to TRBD1. Per the germline V gene, CDR1 is SGHDT and CDR2 is YYEEEE. The ends lost 3 bases at V and 3 bases at J; junction bases unmatched: 5. The length of the CDR3 is 14 residues. CDR3 sequence (DNA): TGTGCCAGCAGCTGGGGACAGCTCGAAGAGACCCAGTACTTC. Amino acid sequence: CASSWGQLEETQYF.

V and J are TRBV11-2 and TRBJ2-1, with a weak D call TRBD2 (6 bases). This CDR3 contains 17 residues. Trimming removed 1 base at V and 0 bases at J, with 13 bases between. Germline CDR1 is SGHAT and CDR2 is FQNNGV. The CDR3 DNA follows: TGTGCCAGCAGCTTAGCTCTAGCGCGAAGCTCCTACAATGAGCAGTTCTTC. Protein product: CASSLALARSSYNEQFF.

To note about this clonotype: A read error may explain this, as a much larger clone is one base away. This chain links TRBV12-5 with TRBJ2-2, with D possibly matching TRBD2 (5 bases). The germline gives CDR1 LGHNT, CDR2 FRNRAP. The CDR3 consists of 15 residues. CDR3 in DNA: TGTGCTAGTGGTTTGTGGGAAGCGAACACCGGGGAGCCGTTTTTT. Its protein product is CASGLWEANTGEPFF.

The V and J genes are TRBV12-5 and TRBJ2-1, with no clear D. V lost 4 bases and J lost 8, with 9 bases in between. Per germline, CDR1 LGHNT and CDR2 FRNRAP. This CDR3 is built from 12 residues. The CDR3 sequence: CASGSYLDEQFF. CDR3 sequence (DNA): TGTGCTAGTGGTTCCTACCTGGATGAGCAGTTCTTC.

This clonotype has a single count. A much larger clone sits a single nucleotide away, making a read error possible. The chain has TRBV4-3 and TRBJ2-3; 9 bases map to TRBD2. The CDR3 runs 17 residues. Germline V lookup: CDR1 LGHNA, CDR2 YSLEER. CDR3 bases: TGCGCCAGCGGCCAAGAGATAGCGGGGGCCAGCACAGATACGCAGTATTTT. Its protein is CASGQEIAGASTDTQYF.

This clonotype has more than one count but fewer than ten. This chain uses TRBV11-3 with TRBJ2-3; 13 bases match TRBD2. The CDR3 extends over 17 amino acids. V lost 4 bases, J lost 4 bases, and 8 bases stayed unmatched. Looked up from germline, CDR1 is SGHNT and CDR2 is YENEEA. The CDR3 loop reads CASSSRTSGRRADTQYF. The CDR3 nucleotides are TGTGCCAGCAGCTCACGGACTAGCGGGAGACGAGCAGATACGCAGTATTTT.

This clonotype was seen at least ten times. This chain links TRBV6-2 or TRBV6-3 with TRBJ2-7, with TRBD2 identical over 13 bases. The CDR3 sequence is 16 residues long. With V trimmed by 1 base and J by 8 bases, 8 bases remained unmatched. CDR1 and CDR2 (germline): MNHEY, SVGEGT. CDR3 protein: CASSYYAGLAGAQQYF. For the CDR3, the DNA is TGTGCCAGCAGTTACTACGCCGGACTAGCGGGAGCCCAGCAGTACTTC.